This TCR beta chain was identified during a study of cytomegalovirus exposure and HLA in healthy donors. The CDR3 contains 16 residues. Germline lookup yields CDR1 LNHDA and CDR2 SQIVND (reference sequence). After removal of 5 bases from V and 4 bases from J, the junction contained 6 bases not matched to a gene. Use of 60 Vbeta and 13 Jbeta primers characterized the PCR. The table came from immunoSEQ multiplex PCR; TCRdb's copy has only in-frame clones and leaves some out. Here the sample spans about 190,000 clones, approximately 86% being singletons. The sequenced sample was PBMCs. The TCR comes from a woman aged 18-35 years in good health and CMV-seronegative. The chain is built from TRBV19 and TRBJ1-6, with 9 positions matching TRBD1. The CDR3: CASSLGTGLYNSPLHF. The CDR3 DNA is TGTGCCAGTAGTCTGGGGACAGGGCTTTATAATTCACCCCTCCACTTT.